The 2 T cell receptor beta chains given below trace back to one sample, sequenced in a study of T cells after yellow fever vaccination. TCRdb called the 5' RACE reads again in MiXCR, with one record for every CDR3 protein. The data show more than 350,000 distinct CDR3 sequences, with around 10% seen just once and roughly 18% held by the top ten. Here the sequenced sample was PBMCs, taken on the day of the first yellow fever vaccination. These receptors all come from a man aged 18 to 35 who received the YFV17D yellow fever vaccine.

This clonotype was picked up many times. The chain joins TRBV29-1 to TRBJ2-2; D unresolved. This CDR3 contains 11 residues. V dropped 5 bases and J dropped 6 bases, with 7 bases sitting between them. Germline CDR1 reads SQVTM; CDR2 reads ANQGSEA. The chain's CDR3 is CSVRVPGELFF. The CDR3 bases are TGCAGCGTTCGGGTCCCCGGGGAGCTGTTTTTT.

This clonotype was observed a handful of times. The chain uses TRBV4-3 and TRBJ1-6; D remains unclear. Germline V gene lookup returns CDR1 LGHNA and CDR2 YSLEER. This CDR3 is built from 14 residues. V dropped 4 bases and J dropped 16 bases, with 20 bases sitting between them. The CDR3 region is CASSPQAVQRDLHF. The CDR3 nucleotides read TGCGCCAGCAGCCCTCAAGCGGTTCAGCGAGATCTCCACTTT.